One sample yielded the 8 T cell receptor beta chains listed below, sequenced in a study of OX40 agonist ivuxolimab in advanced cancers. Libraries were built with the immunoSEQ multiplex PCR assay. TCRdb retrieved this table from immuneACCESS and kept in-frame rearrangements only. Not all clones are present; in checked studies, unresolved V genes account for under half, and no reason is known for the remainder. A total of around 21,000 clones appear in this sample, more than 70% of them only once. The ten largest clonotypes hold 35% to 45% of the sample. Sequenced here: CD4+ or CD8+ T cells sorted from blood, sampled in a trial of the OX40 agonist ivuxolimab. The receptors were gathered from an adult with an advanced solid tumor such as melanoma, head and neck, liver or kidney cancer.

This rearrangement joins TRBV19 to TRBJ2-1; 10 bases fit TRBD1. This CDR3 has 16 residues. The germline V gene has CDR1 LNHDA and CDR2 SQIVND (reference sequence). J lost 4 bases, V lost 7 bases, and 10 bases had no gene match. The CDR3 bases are TGTGCCAGTATGGGGACAGGGGTAGATCCATACAATGAGCAGTTCTTC. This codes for CASMGTGVDPYNEQFF.

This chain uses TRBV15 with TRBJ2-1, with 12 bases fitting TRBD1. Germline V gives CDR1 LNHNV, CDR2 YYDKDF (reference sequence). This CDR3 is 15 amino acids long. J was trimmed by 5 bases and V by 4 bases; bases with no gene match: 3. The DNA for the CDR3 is TGTGCCACCAGCACCCGGGACAGGGGGCACAATGAGCAGTTCTTC. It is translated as CATSTRDRGHNEQFF.

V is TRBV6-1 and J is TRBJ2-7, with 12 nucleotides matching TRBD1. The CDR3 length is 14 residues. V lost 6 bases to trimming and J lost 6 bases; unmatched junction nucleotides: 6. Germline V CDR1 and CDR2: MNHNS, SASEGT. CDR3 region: CASSIGTGGLEQYF. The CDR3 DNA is TGTGCCAGCAGCATTGGGACAGGGGGCCTCGAGCAGTACTTC.

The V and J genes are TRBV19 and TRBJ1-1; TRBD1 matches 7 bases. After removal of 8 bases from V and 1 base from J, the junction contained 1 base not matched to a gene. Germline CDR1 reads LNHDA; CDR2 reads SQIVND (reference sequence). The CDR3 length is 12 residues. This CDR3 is CASDRENTEAFF. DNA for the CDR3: TGTGCCAGTGACAGGGAGAACACTGAAGCTTTCTTT.

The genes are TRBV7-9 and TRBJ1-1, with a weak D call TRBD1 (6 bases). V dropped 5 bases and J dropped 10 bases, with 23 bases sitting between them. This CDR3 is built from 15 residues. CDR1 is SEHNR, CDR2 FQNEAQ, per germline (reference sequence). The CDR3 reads CASSITTGYPATAFF. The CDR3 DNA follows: TGTGCCAGCAGCATTACTACAGGGTATCCAGCGACAGCTTTCTTT.

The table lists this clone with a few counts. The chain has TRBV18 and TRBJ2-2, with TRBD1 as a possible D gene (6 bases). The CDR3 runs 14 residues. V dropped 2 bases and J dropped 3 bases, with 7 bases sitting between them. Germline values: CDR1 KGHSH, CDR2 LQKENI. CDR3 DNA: TGTGCCAGCTCACCAGGGGGCGACACCGGGGAGCTGTTTTTT. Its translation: CASSPGGDTGELFF.

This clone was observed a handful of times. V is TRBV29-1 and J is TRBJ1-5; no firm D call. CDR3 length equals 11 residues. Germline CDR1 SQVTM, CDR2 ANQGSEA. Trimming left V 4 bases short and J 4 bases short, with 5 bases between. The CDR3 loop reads CSVGGNQPQHF. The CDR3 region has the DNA TGCAGCGTTGGAGGGAATCAGCCCCAGCATTTT.

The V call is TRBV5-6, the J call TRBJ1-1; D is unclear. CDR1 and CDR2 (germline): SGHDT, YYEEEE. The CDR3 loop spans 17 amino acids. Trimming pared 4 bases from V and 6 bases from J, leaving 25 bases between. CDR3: CASSVAYGGGLVAEAFF. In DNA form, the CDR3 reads TGTGCCAGCAGCGTTGCATACGGTGGAGGGCTGGTGGCTGAAGCTTTCTTT.